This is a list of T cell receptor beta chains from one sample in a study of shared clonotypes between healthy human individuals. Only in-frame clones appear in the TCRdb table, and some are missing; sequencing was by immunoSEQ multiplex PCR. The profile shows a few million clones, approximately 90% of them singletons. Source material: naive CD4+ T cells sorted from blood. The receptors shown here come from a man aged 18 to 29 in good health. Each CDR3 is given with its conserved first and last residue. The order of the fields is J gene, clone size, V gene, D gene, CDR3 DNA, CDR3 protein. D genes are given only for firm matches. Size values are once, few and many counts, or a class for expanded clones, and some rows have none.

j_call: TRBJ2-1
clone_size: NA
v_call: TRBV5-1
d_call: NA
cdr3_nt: TGCGCCAGCAGCTTGACGGGGAGCTCCTACAATGAGCAGTTCTTC
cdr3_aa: CASSLTGSSYNEQFF

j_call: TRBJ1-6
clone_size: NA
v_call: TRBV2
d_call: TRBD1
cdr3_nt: TGTGCCAGCGGTGGACAGGGGTACTCACCCCTCCACTTT
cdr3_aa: CASGGQGYSPLHF

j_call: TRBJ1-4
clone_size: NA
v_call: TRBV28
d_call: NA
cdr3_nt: TGTGCCAGCAGTTCGGGGTCGGCAAACACTGAAAAACTGTTTTTT
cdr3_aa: CASSSGSANTEKLFF

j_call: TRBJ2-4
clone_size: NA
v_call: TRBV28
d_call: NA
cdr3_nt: TGTGCCAGCAGTTTAGCGCGTTTGGCCAAAAACATTCAGTACTTC
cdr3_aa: CASSLARLAKNIQYF

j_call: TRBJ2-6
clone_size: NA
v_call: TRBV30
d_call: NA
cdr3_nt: TGTGCCTGGAGATATGGGGCCAACGTCCTGACTTTC
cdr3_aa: CAWRYGANVLTF

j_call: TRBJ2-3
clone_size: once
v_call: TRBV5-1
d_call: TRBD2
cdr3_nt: TGCGCCAGACTTCCCCCCCGACTAGCGGGAGAATCAGATACGCAGTATTTT
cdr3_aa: CARLPPRLAGESDTQYF

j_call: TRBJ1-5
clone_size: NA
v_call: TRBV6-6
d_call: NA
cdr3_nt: TGTGCCAGCAGTTACAGGGCAGAAAGTAATCAGCCCCAGCATTTT
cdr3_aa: CASSYRAESNQPQHF

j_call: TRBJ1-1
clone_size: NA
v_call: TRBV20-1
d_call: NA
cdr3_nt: TGCAGTGCTGGGAGGGGGACTGAAGCTTTCTTT
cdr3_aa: CSAGRGTEAFF

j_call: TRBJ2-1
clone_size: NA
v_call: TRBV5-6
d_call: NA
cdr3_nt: TGTGCCAGCAGCTTGGATCCCCTGCGGGGCTACTCCTACAATGAGCAGTTCTTC
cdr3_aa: CASSLDPLRGYSYNEQFF

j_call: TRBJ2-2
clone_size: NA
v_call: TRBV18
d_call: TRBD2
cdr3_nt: TGTGCCAGCTCACCACCGGGGACTAGCGGTAACACCGGGGAGCTGTTTTTT
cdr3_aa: CASSPPGTSGNTGELFF

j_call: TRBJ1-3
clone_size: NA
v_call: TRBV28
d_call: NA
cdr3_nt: TGTGCCAGCGGGAGGGCGGGGCTCGGAAACACCATATATTTT
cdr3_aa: CASGRAGLGNTIYF

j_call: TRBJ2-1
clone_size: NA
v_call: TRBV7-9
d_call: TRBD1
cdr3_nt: TGTGCCAGCAGCTTCGGGGACAGGAGCTCCTACAATGAGCAGTTCTTC
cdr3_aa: CASSFGDRSSYNEQFF

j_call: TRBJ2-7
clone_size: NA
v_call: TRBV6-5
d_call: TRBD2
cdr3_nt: TGTGCCAGCAGTTCCTGGACTAGCGGGAGGTCTTACGAGCAGTACTTC
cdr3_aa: CASSSWTSGRSYEQYF

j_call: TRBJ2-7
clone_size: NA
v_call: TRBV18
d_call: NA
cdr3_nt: TGTGCCAGCTCACCTTTGACAGGCTACGAGCAGTACTTC
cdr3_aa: CASSPLTGYEQYF

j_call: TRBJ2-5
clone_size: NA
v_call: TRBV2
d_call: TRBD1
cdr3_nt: TGTGCCAGCAGTTCTACAGGGGCCGGGACCCAGTACTTC
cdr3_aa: CASSSTGAGTQYF

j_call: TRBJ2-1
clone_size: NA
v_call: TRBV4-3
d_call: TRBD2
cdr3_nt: TGCGCCAGCAGCCAAGATCGGGGACTAGCGAATGAGCAGTTCTTC
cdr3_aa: CASSQDRGLANEQFF

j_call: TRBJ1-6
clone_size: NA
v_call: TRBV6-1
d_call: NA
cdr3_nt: TGTGCCAGCAGTGCGACGGGACAAGATAATTCACCCCTCCACTTT
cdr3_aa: CASSATGQDNSPLHF

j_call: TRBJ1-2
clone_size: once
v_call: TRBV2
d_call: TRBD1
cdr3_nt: TGTGCCAGCAGCTCTACGACTAAGGGGGCGGCCTATGGCTACACCTTC
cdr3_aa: CASSSTTKGAAYGYTF

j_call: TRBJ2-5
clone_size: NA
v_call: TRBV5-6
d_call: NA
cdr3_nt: TGTGCCAGCGGGTACGGGAACCAAGAGACCCAGTACTTC
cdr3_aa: CASGYGNQETQYF

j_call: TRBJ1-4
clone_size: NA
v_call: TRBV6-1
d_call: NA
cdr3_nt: TGTGCCAGCAGAACGAGGGGGGGTGAAAAACTGTTTTTT
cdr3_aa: CASRTRGGEKLFF

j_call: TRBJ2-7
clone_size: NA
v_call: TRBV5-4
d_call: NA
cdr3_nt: TGTGCCAGCAGCTTGGAAGGACAGTACTACGAGCAGTACTTC
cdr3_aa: CASSLEGQYYEQYF

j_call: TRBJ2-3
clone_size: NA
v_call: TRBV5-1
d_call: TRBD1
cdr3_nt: TGCGCCAGCAGCCCGGACAGGGGGCATGTAGATACGCAGTATTTT
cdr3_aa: CASSPDRGHVDTQYF

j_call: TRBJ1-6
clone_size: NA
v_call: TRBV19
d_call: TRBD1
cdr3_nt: TGTGCCAGTAGAGGGACAGGGAATTCACCCCTCCACTTT
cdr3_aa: CASRGTGNSPLHF

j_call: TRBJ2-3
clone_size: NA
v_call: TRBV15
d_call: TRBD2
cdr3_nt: TGTGCCACCAGCAGAGGGATAGCGGGGCTCACTAGCACAGATACGCAGTATTTT
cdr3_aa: CATSRGIAGLTSTDTQYF

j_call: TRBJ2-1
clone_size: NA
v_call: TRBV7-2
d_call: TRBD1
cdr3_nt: TGTGCCAGCAGCCTCGACAGGGCCCCTTTCAATGAGCAGTTCTTC
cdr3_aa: CASSLDRAPFNEQFF